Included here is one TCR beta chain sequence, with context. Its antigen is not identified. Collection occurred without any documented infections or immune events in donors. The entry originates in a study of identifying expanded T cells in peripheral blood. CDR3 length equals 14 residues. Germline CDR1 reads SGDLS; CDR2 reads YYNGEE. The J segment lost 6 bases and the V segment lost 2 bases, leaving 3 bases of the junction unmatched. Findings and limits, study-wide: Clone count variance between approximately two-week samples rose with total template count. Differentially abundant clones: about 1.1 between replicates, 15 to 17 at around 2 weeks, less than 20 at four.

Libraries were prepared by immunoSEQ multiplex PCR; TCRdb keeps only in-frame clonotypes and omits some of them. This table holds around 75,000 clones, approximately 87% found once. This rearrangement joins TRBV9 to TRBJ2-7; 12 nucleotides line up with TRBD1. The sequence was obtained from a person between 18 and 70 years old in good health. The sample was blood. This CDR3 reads CASSVGTGGGEQYF. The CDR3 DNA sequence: TGTGCCAGCAGCGTCGGGACAGGGGGCGGCGAGCAGTACTTC. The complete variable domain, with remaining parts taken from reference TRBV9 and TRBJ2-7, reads DSGVTQTPKHLITATGQRVTLRCSPRSGDLSVYWYQQSLDQGLQFLIQYYNGEERAKGNILERFSAQQFPDLHSELNLSSLELGDSALYFCASSVGTGGGEQYFGPGTRLTVT.